Sequencing of this T cell receptor beta chain was carried out in a study of T cells in Graves' hyperthyroidism and ophthalmopathy. CDR3 length equals 13 residues. J gave up 3 bases and V 10 bases, and 7 bases lay outside the gene matches. It was RNA transcripts that yielded the amplified TCR beta CDR3 regions. Using the HTBI primer set, a first-round RT-PCR was run on the TCR CDR3. MiXCR, run by TCRdb on the multiplex PCR reads, gives a single entry per CDR3 protein. This table has fewer than 500,000 distinct CDR3 sequences, about 14% appearing once. This clonotype was seen repeatedly, ten times or more.

V is TRBV12-3 or TRBV12-4 and J is TRBJ2-5; 8 bases align to TRBD1. Material for sequencing was blood. This clonotype was sampled from a woman aged 25 to 39 with Graves' ophthalmopathy. The CDR3 reads CATKLDREETQYF. The CDR3 DNA is TGTGCCACCAAGCTGGACAGGGAAGAGACCCAGTACTTC.